This passage covers 19 T cell receptor beta chains from one sample sequenced in a study of T cells in Graves' hyperthyroidism and ophthalmopathy. Authors of the study amplified TCR beta CDR3 regions from RNA transcripts. The TCR CDR3 first-round RT-PCR relied on the HTBI primer set. TCRdb re-called the multiplex PCR reads with MiXCR, one entry per CDR3 protein. Of about 610,000 distinct CDR3 sequences in the sample, about a sixth were seen once. Input material: blood. These TCRs come from a woman between 35 and 50 years old with Graves' ophthalmopathy.

CDR3 amino acids: CSATPDRAHGNTIYF. The CDR3 nucleotides are TGCAGTGCTACCCCCGACAGGGCACATGGAAACACCATATATTTT. This sequence joins TRBV20-1 and TRBJ1-3; TRBD1 aligns across 7 bases. Germline CDR1 reads DFQATT; CDR2 reads SNEGSKA (reference sequence). CDR3 length: 15 residues. Losses at the gene ends were 4 bases for V and 3 bases for J; bases not matched to a gene: 9.

This clonotype was recorded a few times. V and J are TRBV12-3 or TRBV12-4 and TRBJ2-1; D possibly corresponds to TRBD1 (6 bases). The CDR3 runs 14 residues. Trimming took off 9 bases at V and 4 bases at J, with 16 bases between the two ends. CDR3: CASTRGFGYNEQFF. CDR3 bases: TGTGCCAGTACAAGGGGGTTTGGATACAATGAGCAGTTCTTC.

This clonotype was detected ten times or more. The genes are TRBV12-3 or TRBV12-4 and TRBJ2-6; D gene uncertain. The V end was cut by 7 bases, the J end by 0 bases, with 22 bases between. This CDR3 is built from 19 residues. CDR3 protein: CASTPHAGTIYSGANVLTF. The DNA for the CDR3 is TGTGCCAGCACCCCTCACGCAGGCACAATCTACTCTGGGGCCAACGTCCTGACTTTC.

This clonotype was seen at least ten times. V is TRBV7-9 and J is TRBJ2-1; D is undetermined. CDR1 SEHNR and CDR2 FQNEAQ come from the germline V gene (reference sequence). This CDR3 region has 14 residues. The V end was cut by 4 bases, the J end by 0 bases, with 7 bases between. CDR3 coding DNA: TGTGCCAGCAGCTCCCAGAACTCCTACAATGAGCAGTTCTTC. Translation: CASSSQNSYNEQFF. The whole variable domain, remainder taken from reference TRBV7-9 and TRBJ2-1, is DTGVSQNPRHKITKRGQNVTFRCDPISEHNRLYWYRQTLGQGPEFLTYFQNEAQLEKSRLLSDRFSAERPKGSFSTLEIQRTEQGDSAMYLCASSSQNSYNEQFFGPGTRLTVL.

This clonotype was seen many times. The chain links TRBV5-1 to TRBJ2-1, with D hard to call. Deletions cut 0 bases from V and 5 bases from J, with 9 bases between. Germline CDR1 and CDR2: SGHRS and YFSETQ. The CDR3 covers 14 residues. The CDR3 DNA reads as TGCGCCAGCAGCTTGGTGAGCGCCAACAATGAGCAGTTCTTC. Its translation is CASSLVSANNEQFF.

A few counts support this clonotype. The chain couples TRBV24-1 to TRBJ2-3; 13 positions match TRBD2. V lost 2 bases, J lost 2 bases, and 3 bases stayed unmatched. Germline lookup yields CDR1 KGHDR and CDR2 SFDVKD. The length of the CDR3 is 17 residues. The CDR3 protein is CATSDSGTSGITDTQYF. The CDR3 nucleotides are TGTGCCACCAGTGATTCGGGGACTAGCGGGATCACAGATACGCAGTATTTT.

This clonotype was counted many times. The gene calls are TRBV18 and TRBJ2-5; TRBD1 matches at 7 bases. Germline loops: CDR1 KGHSH, CDR2 LQKENI. This CDR3 comprises 15 residues. The V segment lost 2 bases and the J segment 2 bases; nucleotides outside the gene matches: 5. CDR3 sequence (DNA): TGTGCCAGCTCACCAAGGCTGACAGGGCAAGAGACCCAGTACTTC. Amino acids: CASSPRLTGQETQYF.

The chain links TRBV4-3 to TRBJ2-6; D not certain. Trimming removed 4 bases from V and 0 bases from J, with 10 bases in between. In germline, CDR1 is LGHNA, CDR2 YSLEER. This CDR3 is built from 16 residues. For the CDR3, the DNA is TGCGCCAGCAGCCTCTCCGTGGGCTCTGGGGCCAACGTCCTGACTTTC. Protein sequence: CASSLSVGSGANVLTF.

The sample holds many counts of this clonotype. In nucleotides, the CDR3 is TGTGCCAGCAGCCTTCGACAGGGGTGGGCCAACGTCCTGACTTTC. This sequence encodes CASSLRQGWANVLTF. The chain uses TRBV6-1 and TRBJ2-6, with TRBD1 matching over 8 bases. In germline, CDR1 is MNHNS, CDR2 SASEGT. The CDR3 is 15 residues long. Trimming cost V 6 bases and J 5 bases; bases outside gene matches: 6.

This clonotype came up a few times. J is TRBJ2-5 and V is TRBV16; D unresolved. From germline, CDR1 is KGHSY and CDR2 FQNENV. Trimming took off 3 bases at V and 5 bases at J, with 10 bases between the two ends. The length of the CDR3 is 13 residues. The CDR3 here is CASSHPSGETQYF. The CDR3 DNA follows: TGTGCCAGCAGCCACCCCTCCGGGGAGACCCAGTACTTC.

This clonotype has a count of ten or more. This sequence joins TRBV11-2 and TRBJ2-1, with 7 bases that match TRBD2. Trimming at V came to 4 bases and at J to 4 bases, leaving 7 bases not matched to a gene. The CDR3 is made up of 15 amino acids. Germline-derived CDR1 and CDR2 are SGHAT and FQNNGV. The CDR3 here is CASSYLADTYNEQFF. CDR3 in DNA: TGTGCCAGCAGCTACCTAGCGGACACATACAATGAGCAGTTCTTC.

In the case of this clonotype: The junction departs from the called germline gene at one end, perhaps through a read error. V gene TRBV7-9 combines with J gene TRBJ2-7; a weak D match, TRBD1 (6 bases). Germline assignment: CDR1 SEHNR and CDR2 FQNEAQ (reference sequence). This CDR3 comprises 13 residues. The chain's CDR3 is CASQQQGTYEQHF. CDR3 sequence (DNA): TGTGCCAGCCAACAACAGGGCACCTACGAGCAGCACTTC. Full variable domain (remainder filled in from reference TRBV7-9 and TRBJ2-7): DTGVSQNPRHKITKRGQNVTFRCDPISEHNRLYWYRQTLGQGPEFLTYFQNEAQLEKSRLLSDRFSAERPKGSFSTLEIQRTEQGDSAMYLCASQQQGTYEQHFGPGTRLTVT.

In this sample, this clonotype turned up a few times. CDR3 bases: TGTGCCACCCTGGACAGTCCCGGCACAGATACGCAGTATTTT. As protein: CATLDSPGTDTQYF. This rearrangement joins TRBV19 to TRBJ2-3; tentatively, D is TRBD1 (6 bases). V lost 10 bases, J lost 1 base, and 15 bases lay in between. CDR3 length: 14 residues. Germline assignment: CDR1 LNHDA and CDR2 SQIVND (reference sequence).

This clonotype was recorded at least ten times. As DNA, the CDR3 is TGTGCCAGCAGTCCCGGGTACACCGGGGAGCTGTTTTTT. It codes for CASSPGYTGELFF. This chain links TRBV2 with TRBJ2-2, with no clear D. The CDR3 runs to 13 residues. V lost 5 bases, J lost 3 bases, and 7 bases lay in between. Germline V CDR1 and CDR2: SNHLY, FYNNEI. The full variable domain, completed using reference TRBV2 and TRBJ2-2, is EPEVTQTPSHQVTQMGQEVILRCVPISNHLYFYWYRQILGQKVEFLVSFYNNEISEKSEIFDDQFSVERPDGSNFTLKIRSTKLEDSAMYFCASSPGYTGELFFGEGSRLTVL.

The rearrangement joins TRBV4-1 to TRBJ1-6; TRBD1 matches 8 bases. The CDR3 is 15 residues long. Germline assignment: CDR1 MGHRA and CDR2 YSYEKL. V was clipped by 2 bases and J by 6 bases; unmatched bases: 3. CDR3 sequence (DNA): TGCGCCAGCAGCCAACATGGACAGGGTAATTCACCCCTCCACTTT. Its translation: CASSQHGQGNSPLHF.

J is TRBJ1-2 and V is TRBV20-1, with 11 positions matching TRBD1. Germline CDR1 and CDR2: DFQATT and SNEGSKA (reference sequence). The CDR3 has 15 residues. The V gene end was trimmed by 5 bases and the J gene end by 3 bases; junction bases not matched to a gene: 8. The CDR3 region is CSAPGQGAGDYGYTF. Written as DNA, the CDR3 is TGCAGTGCTCCCGGACAGGGGGCCGGGGACTATGGCTACACCTTC.

This clonotype was detected a few times. The CDR3 sequence is CASSYPPDATLTVGELFF. The CDR3 nucleotides read TGTGCCAGCAGTTACCCGCCGGACGCCACCTTGACGGTCGGGGAGCTGTTTTTT. The chain has TRBV6-5 and TRBJ2-2; D ambiguous. Per germline, CDR1 MNHEY and CDR2 SVGAGI. The CDR3 is 18 residues long. V was shortened by 2 bases and J by 7 bases, with 23 bases between the two germline ends.

This chain links TRBV10-3 with TRBJ2-7; 13 bases are shared with TRBD2. The CDR3 extends over 17 amino acids. Per the germline V gene, CDR1 is ENHRY and CDR2 is SYGVKD. Trimming removed 3 bases from V and 2 bases from J; junction bases left unmatched: 7. The CDR3 region is CAISELAGGPYPYEQYF. In nucleotides, the CDR3 is TGTGCCATCAGTGAACTAGCGGGAGGGCCTTATCCCTACGAGCAGTACTTC.

Concerning this clonotype itself: A much larger clone lies one base from this, so it may be a read error. The chain has TRBV2 and TRBJ2-7; no reliable D call. The CDR3 consists of 14 residues. CDR1 is SNHLY, CDR2 FYNNEI, per germline. Trimming left V 3 bases short and J 3 bases short, with 12 bases between. Written as DNA, the CDR3 is TGTGCCAGCAGTGACGGGTCCCGGATCTACGAGCAGTACTTC. Its protein product is CASSDGSRIYEQYF.